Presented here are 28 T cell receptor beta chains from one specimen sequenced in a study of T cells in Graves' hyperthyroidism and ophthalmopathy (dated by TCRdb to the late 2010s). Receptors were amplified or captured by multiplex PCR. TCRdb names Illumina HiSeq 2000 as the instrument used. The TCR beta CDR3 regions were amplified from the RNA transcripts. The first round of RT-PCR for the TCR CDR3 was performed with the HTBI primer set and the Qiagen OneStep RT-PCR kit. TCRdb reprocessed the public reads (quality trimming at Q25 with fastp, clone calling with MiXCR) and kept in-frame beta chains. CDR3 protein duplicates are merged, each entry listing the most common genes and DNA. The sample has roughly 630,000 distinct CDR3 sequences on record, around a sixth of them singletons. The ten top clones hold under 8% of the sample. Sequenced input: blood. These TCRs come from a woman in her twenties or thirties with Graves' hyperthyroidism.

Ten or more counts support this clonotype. The CDR3 region is CASSFSQEAGGELFF. CDR3 in DNA: TGCGCCAGCAGCTTCTCCCAGGAAGCGGGCGGGGAGCTGTTTTTT. The V gene is TRBV5-1, the J gene TRBJ2-2, with a tentative D call TRBD2 (6 bases). CDR3 length: 15 amino acids. V lost 2 bases to trimming and J lost 7 bases, with 15 bases between them. Per germline, CDR1 SGHRS and CDR2 YFSETQ.

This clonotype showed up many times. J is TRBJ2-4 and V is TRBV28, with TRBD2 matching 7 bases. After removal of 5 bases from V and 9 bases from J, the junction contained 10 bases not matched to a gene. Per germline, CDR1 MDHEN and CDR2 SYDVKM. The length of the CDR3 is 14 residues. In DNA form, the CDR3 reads TGTGCCAGCAGTCTGACCGGGACGGGGGGCATTCAGTACTTC. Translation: CASSLTGTGGIQYF.

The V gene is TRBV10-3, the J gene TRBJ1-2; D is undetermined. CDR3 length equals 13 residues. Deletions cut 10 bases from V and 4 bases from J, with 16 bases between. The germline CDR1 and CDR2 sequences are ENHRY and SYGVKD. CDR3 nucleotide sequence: TGTGCCACAAGGACCGAGAAAAGCTATGGCTACACCTTC. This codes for CATRTEKSYGYTF.

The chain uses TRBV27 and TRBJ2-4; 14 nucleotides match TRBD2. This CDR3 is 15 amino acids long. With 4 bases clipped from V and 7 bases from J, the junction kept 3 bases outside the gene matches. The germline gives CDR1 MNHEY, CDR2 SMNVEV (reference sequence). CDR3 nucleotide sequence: TGTGCCAGCAGTTCGGGACTAGCGGGAGAGAACATTCAGTACTTC. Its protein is CASSSGLAGENIQYF.

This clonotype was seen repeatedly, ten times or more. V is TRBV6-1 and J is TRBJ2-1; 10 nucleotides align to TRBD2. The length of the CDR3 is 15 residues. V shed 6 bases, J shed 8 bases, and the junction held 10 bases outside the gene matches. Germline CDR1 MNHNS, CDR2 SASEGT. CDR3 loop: CASSLIAGGYDEQFF. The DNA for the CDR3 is TGTGCCAGCAGCCTGATAGCGGGAGGATACGATGAGCAGTTCTTC.

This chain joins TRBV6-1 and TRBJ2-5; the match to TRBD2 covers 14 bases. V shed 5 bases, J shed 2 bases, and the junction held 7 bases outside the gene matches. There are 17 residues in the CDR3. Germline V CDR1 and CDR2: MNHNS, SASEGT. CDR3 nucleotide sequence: TGTGCCAGCAGTTCCGGGACTAGCGGGAGTATACAAGAGACCCAGTACTTC. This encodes CASSSGTSGSIQETQYF.

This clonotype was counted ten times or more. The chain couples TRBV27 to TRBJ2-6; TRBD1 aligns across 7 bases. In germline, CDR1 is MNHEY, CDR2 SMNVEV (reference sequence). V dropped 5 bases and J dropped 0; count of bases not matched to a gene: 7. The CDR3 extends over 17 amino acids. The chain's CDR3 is CASSRTAGGSGANVLTF. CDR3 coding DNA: TGTGCCAGCAGTAGAACGGCAGGGGGCTCTGGGGCCAACGTCCTGACTTTC.

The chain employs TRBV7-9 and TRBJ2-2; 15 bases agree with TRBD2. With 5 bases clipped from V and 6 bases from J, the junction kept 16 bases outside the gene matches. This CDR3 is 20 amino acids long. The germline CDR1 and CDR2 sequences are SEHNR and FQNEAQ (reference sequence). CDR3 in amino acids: CASSKQSGTSGRYNAGELFF. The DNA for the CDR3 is TGTGCCAGCAGCAAGCAATCCGGGACTAGCGGGAGGTACAACGCCGGGGAGCTGTTTTTT.

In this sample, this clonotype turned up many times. The CDR3, as DNA: TGTGCCAGCAGTGAAGCGCTTCGGGTTTCACCCCTCCACTTT. Its translation: CASSEALRVSPLHF. The V call is TRBV2, the J call TRBJ1-6; D is unresolved. Germline CDR1 reads SNHLY; CDR2 reads FYNNEI. The CDR3 consists of 14 residues. V was pared by 0 bases and J by 9 bases, with 9 bases between.

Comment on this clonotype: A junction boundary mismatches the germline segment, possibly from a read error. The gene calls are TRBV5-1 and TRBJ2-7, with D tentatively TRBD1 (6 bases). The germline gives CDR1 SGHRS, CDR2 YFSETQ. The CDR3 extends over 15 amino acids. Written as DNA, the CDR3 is TGTGCCAGCAGCAGACGGGACACGAGCTCCTACGAGCAGTACTTC. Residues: CASSRRDTSSYEQYF.

This CDR3 is CASSLRVAANTGELFF. The DNA for the CDR3 is TGCGCCAGCAGCTTGAGAGTAGCGGCGAACACCGGGGAGCTGTTTTTT. The chain employs TRBV5-1 and TRBJ2-2; D perhaps matches TRBD2 (6 bases). CDR1 and CDR2 from the germline V gene are SGHRS and YFSETQ. The length of the CDR3 is 16 residues. The V end lost 1 base, the J end lost 0 bases, and 10 bases lay between the germline ends.

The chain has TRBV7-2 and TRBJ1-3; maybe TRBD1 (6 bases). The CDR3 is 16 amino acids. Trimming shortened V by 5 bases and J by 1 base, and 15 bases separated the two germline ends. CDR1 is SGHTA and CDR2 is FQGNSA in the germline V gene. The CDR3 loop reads CASSPPDSISGNTIYF. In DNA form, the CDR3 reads TGTGCCAGCAGCCCTCCGGACAGCATTTCTGGAAACACCATATATTTT. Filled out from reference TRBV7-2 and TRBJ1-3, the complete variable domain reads GAGVSQSPSNKVTEKGKDVELRCDPISGHTALYWYRQSLGQGLEFLIYFQGNSAPDKSGLPSDRFSAERTGGSVSTLTIQRTQQEDSAVYLCASSPPDSISGNTIYFGEGSWLTVV.

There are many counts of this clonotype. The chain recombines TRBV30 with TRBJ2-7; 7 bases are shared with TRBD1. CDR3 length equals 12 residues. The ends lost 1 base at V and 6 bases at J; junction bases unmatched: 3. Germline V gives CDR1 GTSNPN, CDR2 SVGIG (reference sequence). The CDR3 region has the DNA TGTGCCTGGAGTGAGGGGGCTCTCGAGCAGTACTTC. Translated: CAWSEGALEQYF.

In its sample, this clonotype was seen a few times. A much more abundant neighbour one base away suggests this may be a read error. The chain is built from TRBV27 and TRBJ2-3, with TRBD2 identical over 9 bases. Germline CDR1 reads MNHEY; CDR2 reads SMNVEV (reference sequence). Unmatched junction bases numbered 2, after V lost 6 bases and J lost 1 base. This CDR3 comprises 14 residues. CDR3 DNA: TGTGCCAGCAGGGGCGGGGGGGGCACAGATACGCAGTATTTT. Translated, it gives CASRGGGGTDTQYF.

CDR3 residues: CASSTGGSPAYF. The CDR3 nucleotides are TGTGCCAGCTCGACCGGGGGCTCCCCCGCGTACTTC. The rearrangement links TRBV18 to TRBJ2-4; D is tentatively TRBD1 or TRBD2 (6 bases each). The germline V and J ends were trimmed by 6 bases and 15 bases, with 18 bases remaining between them. The CDR3 length is 12 residues. The germline V gene has CDR1 KGHSH and CDR2 LQKENI.

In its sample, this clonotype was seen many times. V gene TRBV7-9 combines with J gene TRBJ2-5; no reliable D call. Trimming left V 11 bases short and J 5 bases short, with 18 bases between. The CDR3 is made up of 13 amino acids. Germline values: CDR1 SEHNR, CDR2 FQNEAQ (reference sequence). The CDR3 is CASMREPVETQYF. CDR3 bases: TGTGCCTCCATGCGTGAGCCAGTGGAGACCCAGTACTTC.

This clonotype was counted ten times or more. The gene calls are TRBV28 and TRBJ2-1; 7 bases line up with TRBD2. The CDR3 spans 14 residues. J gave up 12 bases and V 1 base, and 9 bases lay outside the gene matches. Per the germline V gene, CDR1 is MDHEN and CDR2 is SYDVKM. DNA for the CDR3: TGTGCCAGCAGTTTATTCCGGGCGGGAGTCAGGCAGTTCTTC. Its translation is CASSLFRAGVRQFF.

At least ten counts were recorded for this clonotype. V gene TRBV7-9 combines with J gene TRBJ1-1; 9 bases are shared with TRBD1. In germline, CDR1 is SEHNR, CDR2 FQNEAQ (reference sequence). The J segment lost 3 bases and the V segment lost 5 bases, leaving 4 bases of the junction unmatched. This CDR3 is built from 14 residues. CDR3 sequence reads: CASSQQGADTEAFF. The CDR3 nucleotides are TGTGCCAGCAGCCAACAGGGGGCGGACACTGAAGCTTTCTTT.

The CDR3, as DNA: TGCAGCGTAGCGCGGGGGGCGCTGGGCTACACCTTC. Protein product: CSVARGALGYTF. This chain joins TRBV29-1 and TRBJ1-2, with a possible D match to TRBD1 (6 bases). The germline V gene has CDR1 SQVTM and CDR2 ANQGSEA. CDR3 length equals 12 residues. The germline V and J ends were trimmed by 6 bases and 8 bases, with 16 bases remaining between them.

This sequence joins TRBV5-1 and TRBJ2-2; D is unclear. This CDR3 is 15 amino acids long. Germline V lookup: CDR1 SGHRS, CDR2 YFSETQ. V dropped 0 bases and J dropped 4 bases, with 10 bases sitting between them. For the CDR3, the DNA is TGCGCCAGCAGCTTGGAGAACCAATCCACCGGGGAGCTGTTTTTT. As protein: CASSLENQSTGELFF.

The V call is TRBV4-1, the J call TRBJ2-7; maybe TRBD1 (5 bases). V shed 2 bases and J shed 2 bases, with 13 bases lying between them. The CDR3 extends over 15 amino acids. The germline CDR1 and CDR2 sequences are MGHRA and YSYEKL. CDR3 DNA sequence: TGCGCCAGCAGCCAATCAGCCAGGGTTACCTACGAGCAGTACTTC. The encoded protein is CASSQSARVTYEQYF.

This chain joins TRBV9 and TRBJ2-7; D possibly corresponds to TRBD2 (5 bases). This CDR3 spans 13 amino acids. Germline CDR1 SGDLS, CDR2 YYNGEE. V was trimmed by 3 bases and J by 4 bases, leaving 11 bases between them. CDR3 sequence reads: CASSGSGEYEQYF. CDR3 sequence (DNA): TGTGCCAGCAGCGGTTCCGGGGAATACGAGCAGTACTTC.

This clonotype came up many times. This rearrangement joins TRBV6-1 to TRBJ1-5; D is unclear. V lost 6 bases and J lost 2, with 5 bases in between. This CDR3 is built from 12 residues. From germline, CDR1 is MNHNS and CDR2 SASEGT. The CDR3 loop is CASRSGNQPQHF. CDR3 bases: TGTGCCAGCAGGTCGGGCAATCAGCCCCAGCATTTT.

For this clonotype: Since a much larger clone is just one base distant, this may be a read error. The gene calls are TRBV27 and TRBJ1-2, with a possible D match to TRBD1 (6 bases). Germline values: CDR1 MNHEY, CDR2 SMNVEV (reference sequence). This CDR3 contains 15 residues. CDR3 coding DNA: TGTGCCAGCAGTTTAGGGCCAGGGGATAGAAGAGGCTACATCTTC. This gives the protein CASSLGPGDRRGYIF.

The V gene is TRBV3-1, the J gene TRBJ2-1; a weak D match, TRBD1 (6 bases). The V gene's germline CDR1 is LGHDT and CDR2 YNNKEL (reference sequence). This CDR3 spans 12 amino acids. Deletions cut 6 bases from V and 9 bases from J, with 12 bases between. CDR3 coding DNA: TGTGCCAGCAGTAGTCAGGGGTTTGAGCAGTTCTTC. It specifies CASSSQGFEQFF.

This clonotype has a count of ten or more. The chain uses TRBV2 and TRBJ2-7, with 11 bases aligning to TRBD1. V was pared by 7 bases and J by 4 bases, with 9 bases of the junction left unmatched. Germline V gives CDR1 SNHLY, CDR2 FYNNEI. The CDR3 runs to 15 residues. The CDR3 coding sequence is TGTGCCAGCAATTCGGACAGGGGGCTTGAATACGAGCAGTACTTC. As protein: CASNSDRGLEYEQYF.

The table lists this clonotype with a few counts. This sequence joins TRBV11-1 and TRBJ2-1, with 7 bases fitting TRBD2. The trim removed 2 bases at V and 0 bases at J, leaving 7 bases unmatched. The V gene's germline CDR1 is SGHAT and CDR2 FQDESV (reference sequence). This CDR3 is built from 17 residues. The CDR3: CASSLRGGVDSYNEQFF. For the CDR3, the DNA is TGTGCCAGCAGCTTAAGGGGAGGGGTTGACTCCTACAATGAGCAGTTCTTC.

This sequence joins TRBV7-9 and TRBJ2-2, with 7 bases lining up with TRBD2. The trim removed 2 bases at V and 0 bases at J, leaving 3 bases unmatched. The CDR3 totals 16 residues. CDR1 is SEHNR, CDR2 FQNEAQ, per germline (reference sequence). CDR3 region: CASSLSSGSNTGELFF. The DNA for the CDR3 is TGTGCCAGCAGCTTATCTAGCGGTTCGAACACCGGGGAGCTGTTTTTT.